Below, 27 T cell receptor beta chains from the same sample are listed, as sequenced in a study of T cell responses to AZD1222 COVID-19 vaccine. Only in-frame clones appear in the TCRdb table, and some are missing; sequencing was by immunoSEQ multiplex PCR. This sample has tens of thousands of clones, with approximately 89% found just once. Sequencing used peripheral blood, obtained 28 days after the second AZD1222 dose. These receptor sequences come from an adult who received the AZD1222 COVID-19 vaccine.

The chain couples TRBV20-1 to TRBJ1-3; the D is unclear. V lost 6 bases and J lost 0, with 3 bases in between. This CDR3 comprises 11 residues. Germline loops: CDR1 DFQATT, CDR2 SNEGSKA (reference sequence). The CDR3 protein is CSALSGNTIYF. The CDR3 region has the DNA TGCAGTGCCCTCTCTGGAAACACCATATATTTT.

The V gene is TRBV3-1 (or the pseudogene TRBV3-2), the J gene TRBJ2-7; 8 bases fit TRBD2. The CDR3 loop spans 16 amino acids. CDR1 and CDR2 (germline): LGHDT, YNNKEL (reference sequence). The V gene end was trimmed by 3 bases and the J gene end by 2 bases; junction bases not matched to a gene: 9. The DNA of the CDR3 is TGTGCCAGCAGCCATGCGGGAGGTCCAAGGGCCTACGAGCAGTACTTC. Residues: CASSHAGGPRAYEQYF.

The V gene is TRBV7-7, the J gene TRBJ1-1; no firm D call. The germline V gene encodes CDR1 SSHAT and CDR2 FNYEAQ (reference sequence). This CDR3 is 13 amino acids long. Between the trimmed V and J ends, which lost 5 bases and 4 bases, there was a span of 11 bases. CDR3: CASSVGHGTEAFF. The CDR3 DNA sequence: TGTGCCAGCAGCGTCGGGCACGGCACTGAAGCTTTCTTT.

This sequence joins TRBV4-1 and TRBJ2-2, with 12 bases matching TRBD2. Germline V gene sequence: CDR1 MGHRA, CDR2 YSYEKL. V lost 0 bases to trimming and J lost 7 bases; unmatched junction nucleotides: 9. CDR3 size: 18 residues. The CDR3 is CASSQEVLAGGLGGELFF. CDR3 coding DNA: TGCGCCAGCAGCCAAGAAGTCCTAGCGGGGGGGCTCGGCGGGGAGCTGTTTTTT.

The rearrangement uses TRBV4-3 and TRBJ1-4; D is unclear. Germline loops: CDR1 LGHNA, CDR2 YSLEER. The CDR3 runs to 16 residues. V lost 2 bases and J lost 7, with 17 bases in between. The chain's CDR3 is CASSQNWGFLGEKLFF. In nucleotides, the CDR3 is TGCGCCAGCAGCCAAAATTGGGGTTTTCTGGGTGAAAAACTGTTTTTT.

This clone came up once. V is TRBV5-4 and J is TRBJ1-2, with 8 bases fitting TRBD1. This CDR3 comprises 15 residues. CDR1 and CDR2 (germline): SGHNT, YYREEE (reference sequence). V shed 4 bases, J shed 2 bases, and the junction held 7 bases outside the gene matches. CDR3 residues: CASSPGQGRNYGYTF. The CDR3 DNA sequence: TGTGCCAGCAGCCCCGGACAGGGTCGGAACTATGGCTACACCTTC.

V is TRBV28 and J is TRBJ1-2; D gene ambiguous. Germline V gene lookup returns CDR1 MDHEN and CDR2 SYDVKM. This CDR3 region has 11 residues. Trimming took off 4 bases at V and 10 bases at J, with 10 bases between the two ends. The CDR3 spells CASSWYRDYTF. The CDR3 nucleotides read TGTGCCAGCAGTTGGTATCGGGACTACACCTTC.

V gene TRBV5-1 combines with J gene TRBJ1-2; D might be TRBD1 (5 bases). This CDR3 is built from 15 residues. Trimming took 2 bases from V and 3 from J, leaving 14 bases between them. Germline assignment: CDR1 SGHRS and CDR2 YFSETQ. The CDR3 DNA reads TGCGCCAGCAGCTTAGGAGGGGCTGGGGACTATGGCTACACCTTC. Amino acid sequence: CASSLGGAGDYGYTF.

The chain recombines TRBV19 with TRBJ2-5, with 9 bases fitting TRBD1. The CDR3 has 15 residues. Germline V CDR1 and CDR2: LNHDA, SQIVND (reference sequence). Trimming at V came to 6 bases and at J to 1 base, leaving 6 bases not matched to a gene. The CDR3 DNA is TGTGCCAGTAGGGACAGGGGCCTCCCCCAAGAGACCCAGTACTTC. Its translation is CASRDRGLPQETQYF.

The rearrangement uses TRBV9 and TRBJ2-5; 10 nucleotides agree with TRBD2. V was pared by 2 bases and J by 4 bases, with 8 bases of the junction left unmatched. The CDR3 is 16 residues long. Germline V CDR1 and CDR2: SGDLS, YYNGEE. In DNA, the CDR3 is TGTGCCAGCAGCGTGTCTAGCGGGAGATCATTAGAGACCCAGTACTTC. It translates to CASSVSSGRSLETQYF.

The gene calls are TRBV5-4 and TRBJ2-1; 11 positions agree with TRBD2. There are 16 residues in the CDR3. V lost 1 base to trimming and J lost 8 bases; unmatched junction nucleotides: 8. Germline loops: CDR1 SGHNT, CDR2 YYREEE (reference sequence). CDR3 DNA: TGTGCCAGCAGCTTGTTTAGCGGGGGGGCCAACTATGAGCAGTTCTTC. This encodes CASSLFSGGANYEQFF.

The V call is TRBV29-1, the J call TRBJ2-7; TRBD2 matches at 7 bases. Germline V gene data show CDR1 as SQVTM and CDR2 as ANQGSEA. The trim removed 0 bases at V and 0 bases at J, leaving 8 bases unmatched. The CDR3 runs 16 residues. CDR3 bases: TGCAGCGTTGAAGAAAGGCGCGGGAGCCTCTCCTACGAGCAGTACTTC. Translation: CSVEERRGSLSYEQYF.

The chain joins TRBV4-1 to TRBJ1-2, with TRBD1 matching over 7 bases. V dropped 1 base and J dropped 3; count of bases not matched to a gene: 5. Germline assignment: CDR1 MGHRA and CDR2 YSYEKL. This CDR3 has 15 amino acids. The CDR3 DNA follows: TGCGCCAGCAGCCAAGGGAACAGGGGCTACTATGGCTACACCTTC. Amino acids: CASSQGNRGYYGYTF.

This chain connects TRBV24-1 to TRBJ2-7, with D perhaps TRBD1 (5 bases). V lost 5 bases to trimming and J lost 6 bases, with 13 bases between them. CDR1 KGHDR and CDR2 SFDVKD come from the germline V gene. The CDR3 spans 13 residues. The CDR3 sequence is CATSVQGPLEQYF. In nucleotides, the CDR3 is TGTGCCACCAGTGTCCAGGGTCCCCTCGAGCAGTACTTC.

The CDR3 protein is CASRDRGNEQFF. The CDR3, as DNA: TGTGCCAGCAGGGACAGGGGTAATGAGCAGTTCTTC. This rearrangement joins TRBV11-3 to TRBJ2-1, with TRBD1 identical over 9 bases. Trimming removed 6 bases from V and 7 bases from J; junction bases left unmatched: 1. Per germline, CDR1 SGHNT and CDR2 YENEEA. This CDR3 has 12 amino acids.

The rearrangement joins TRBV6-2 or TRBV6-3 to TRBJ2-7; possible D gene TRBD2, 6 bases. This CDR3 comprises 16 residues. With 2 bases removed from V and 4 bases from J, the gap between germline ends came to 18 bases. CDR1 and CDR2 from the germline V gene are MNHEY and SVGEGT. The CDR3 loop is CASSYISAEGQYEQYF. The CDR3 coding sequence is TGTGCCAGCAGTTACATCAGCGCGGAGGGCCAATACGAGCAGTACTTC.

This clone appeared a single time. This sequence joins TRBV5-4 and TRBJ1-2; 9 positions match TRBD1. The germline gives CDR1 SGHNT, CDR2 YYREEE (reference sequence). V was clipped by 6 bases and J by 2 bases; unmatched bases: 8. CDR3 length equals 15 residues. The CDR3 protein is CASTLQGALNYGYTF. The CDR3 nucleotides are TGTGCCAGCACCTTACAGGGGGCTTTAAACTATGGCTACACCTTC. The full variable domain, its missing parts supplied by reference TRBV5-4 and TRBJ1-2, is ETGVTQSPTHLIKTRGQQVTLRCSSQSGHNTVSWYQQALGQGPQFIFQYYREEENGRGNFPPRFSGLQFPNYSSELNVNALELDDSALYLCASTLQGALNYGYTFGSGTRLTVV.

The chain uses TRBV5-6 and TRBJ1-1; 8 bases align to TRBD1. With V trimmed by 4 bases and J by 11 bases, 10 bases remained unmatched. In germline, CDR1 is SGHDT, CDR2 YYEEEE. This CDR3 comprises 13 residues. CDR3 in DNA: TGTGCCAGCAGCGGACAGGGTCTTCGAAGGGCTTTCTTT. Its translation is CASSGQGLRRAFF.

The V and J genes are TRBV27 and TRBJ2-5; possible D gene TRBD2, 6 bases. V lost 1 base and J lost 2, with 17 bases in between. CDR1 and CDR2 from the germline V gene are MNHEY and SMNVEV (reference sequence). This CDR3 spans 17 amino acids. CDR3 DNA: TGTGCCAGCAGTTTATTCTTTTCTCCGGGACTGCAAGAGACCCAGTACTTC. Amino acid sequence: CASSLFFSPGLQETQYF.

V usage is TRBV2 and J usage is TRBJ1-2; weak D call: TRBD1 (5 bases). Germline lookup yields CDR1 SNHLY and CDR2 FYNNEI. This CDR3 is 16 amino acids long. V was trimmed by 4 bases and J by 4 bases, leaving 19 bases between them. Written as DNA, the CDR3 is TGTGCCAGCAGTGGGAGTGGGGGGACTCGTCGCTATGGCTACACCTTC. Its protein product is CASSGSGGTRRYGYTF. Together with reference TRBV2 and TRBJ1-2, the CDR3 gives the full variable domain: EPEVTQTPSHQVTQMGQEVILRCVPISNHLYFYWYRQILGQKVEFLVSFYNNEISEKSEIFDDQFSVERPDGSNFTLKIRSTKLEDSAMYFCASSGSGGTRRYGYTFGSGTRLTVV.

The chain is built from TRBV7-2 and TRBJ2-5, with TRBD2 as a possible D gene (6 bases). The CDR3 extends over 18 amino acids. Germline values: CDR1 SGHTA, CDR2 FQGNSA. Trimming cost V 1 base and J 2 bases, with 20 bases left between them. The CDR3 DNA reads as TGTGCCAGCAGCTTAGGCTTCGGAGGGGCTCGCGAACAAGAGACCCAGTACTTC. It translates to CASSLGFGGAREQETQYF.

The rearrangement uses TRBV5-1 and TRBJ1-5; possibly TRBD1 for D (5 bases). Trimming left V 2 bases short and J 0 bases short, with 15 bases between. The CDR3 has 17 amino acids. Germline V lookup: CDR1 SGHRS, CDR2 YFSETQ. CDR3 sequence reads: CASSLDPSGLSNQPQHF. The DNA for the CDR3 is TGCGCCAGCAGCTTAGACCCATCAGGGCTTAGCAATCAGCCCCAGCATTTT.

CDR3 coding DNA: TGTGCCAGCAGTGGGACAGGGGCGGCGTATTCACCCCTCCACTTT. Its protein product is CASSGTGAAYSPLHF. The chain employs TRBV2 and TRBJ1-6, with 9 bases fitting TRBD1. The CDR3 length is 15 residues. Germline CDR1 reads SNHLY; CDR2 reads FYNNEI. The junction had 6 bases not matched to a gene; V was cut back by 4 bases and J by 8 bases.

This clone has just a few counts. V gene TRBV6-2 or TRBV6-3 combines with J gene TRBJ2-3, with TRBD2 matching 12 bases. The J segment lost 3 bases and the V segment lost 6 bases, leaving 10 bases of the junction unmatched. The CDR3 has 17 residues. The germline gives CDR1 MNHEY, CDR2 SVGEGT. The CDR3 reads CASSRRLAGEQTDTQYF. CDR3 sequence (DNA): TGTGCCAGCAGCCGACGACTAGCGGGAGAGCAGACAGATACGCAGTATTTT.

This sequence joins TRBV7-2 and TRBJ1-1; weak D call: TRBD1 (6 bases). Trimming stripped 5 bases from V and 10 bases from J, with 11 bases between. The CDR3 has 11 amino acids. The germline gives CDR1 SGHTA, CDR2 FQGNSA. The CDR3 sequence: CASSGDIRAFF. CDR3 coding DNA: TGTGCCAGCAGCGGGGACATCCGAGCTTTCTTT.

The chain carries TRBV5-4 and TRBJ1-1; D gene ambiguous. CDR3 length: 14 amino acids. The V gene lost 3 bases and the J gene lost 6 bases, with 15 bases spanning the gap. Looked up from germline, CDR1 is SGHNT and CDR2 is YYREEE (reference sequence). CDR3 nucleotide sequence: TGTGCCAGCAGCTCTCCCACCGCCGGGGCTGAAGCTTTCTTT. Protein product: CASSSPTAGAEAFF.

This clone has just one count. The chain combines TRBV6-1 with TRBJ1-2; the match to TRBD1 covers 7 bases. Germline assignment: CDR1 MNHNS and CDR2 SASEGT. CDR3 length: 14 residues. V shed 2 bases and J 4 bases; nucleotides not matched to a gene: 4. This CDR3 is CASSELGQLYGYTF. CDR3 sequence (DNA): TGTGCCAGCAGTGAACTGGGACAGCTCTATGGCTACACCTTC.